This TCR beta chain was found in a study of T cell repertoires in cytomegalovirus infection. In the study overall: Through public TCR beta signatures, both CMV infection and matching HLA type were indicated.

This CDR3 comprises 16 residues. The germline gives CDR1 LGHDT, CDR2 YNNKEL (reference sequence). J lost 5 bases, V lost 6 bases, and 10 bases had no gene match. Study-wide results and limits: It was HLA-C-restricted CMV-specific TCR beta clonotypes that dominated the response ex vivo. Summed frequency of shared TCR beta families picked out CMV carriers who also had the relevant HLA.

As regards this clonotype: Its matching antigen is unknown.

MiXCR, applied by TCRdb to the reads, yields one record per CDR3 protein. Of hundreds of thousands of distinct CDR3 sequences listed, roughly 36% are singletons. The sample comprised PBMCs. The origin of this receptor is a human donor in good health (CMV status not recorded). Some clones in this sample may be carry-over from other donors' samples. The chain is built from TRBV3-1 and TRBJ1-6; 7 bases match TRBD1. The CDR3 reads CASSRQGPRDNSPLHF. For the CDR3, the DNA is TGTGCCAGCAGTCGACAGGGACCGCGGGATAATTCACCCCTCCACTTT. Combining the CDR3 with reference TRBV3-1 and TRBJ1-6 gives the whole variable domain DTAVSQTPKYLVTQMGNDKSIKCEQNLGHDTMYWYKQDSKKFLKIMFSYNNKELIINETVPNRFSPKSPDKAHLNLHINSLELGDSAVYFCASSRQGPRDNSPLHFGNGTRLTVT.